Listed here is a single T cell receptor beta chain. Its antigen is not identified. The data are from a study of T cell repertoires in cytomegalovirus infection. Overall study results and limits: Cumulative public TCR beta family frequency identified CMV carriers with the relevant HLA.

CDR3 size: 13 residues. Trimming took off 7 bases at V and 5 bases at J, with 12 bases between the two ends. Germline assignment: CDR1 MNHNY and CDR2 SVGAGI (reference sequence). TCRdb redid the calling of the reads with MiXCR, one entry per CDR3 protein. Found here are approximately 500,000 distinct CDR3 sequences, 30% to 40% of them singletons; the top ten hold 17%. This TCR was recovered from a human donor in good health (CMV status not recorded). Some clones in this sample may be carry-over from other donors' samples. The sequences come from cultured PBMCs, collected from culture after CMV antigen stimulation. The chain is built from TRBV6-6 and TRBJ2-1, with D uncertain. This CDR3 reads CASTPGRHNEQFF. In nucleotides, the CDR3 is TGTGCCAGCACCCCAGGACGGCACAATGAGCAGTTCTTC.